The 19 T cell receptor beta chains listed next were all sequenced from one sample in a study of control samples from healthy donors and cancer patients. The repertoire was sequenced with immunoSEQ multiplex PCR; TCRdb's copy has only in-frame clones and lacks some. Of around 130,000 clones listed, roughly 89% are singletons. The sequencing input was blood. The receptors derive from a young man in good health.

CDR3 DNA sequence: TGTGCCAGCAGTCCCGGGACAGCCAATCAGCCCCAGCATTTT. Translating it yields CASSPGTANQPQHF. This chain uses TRBV6-5 with TRBJ1-5, with TRBD1 matching 7 bases. Germline CDR1 and CDR2: MNHEY and SVGAGI. The CDR3 consists of 14 residues. Unmatched junction bases numbered 4, after V lost 5 bases and J lost 3 bases.

CDR3: CASSPRAGREQYF. CDR3 bases: TGTGCCAGCAGTCCCAGGGCAGGACGGGAGCAGTACTTC. This rearrangement joins TRBV12-3 or TRBV12-4 to TRBJ2-7, with D perhaps matching TRBD1 (5 bases). CDR3 length equals 13 residues. V shed 5 bases and J shed 7 bases, with 15 bases lying between them.

This chain connects TRBV9 to TRBJ1-5, with D possibly matching TRBD1 (5 bases). This CDR3 has 14 residues. Trimming stripped 4 bases from V and 5 bases from J, with 13 bases between. Per the germline V gene, CDR1 is SGDLS and CDR2 is YYNGEE. The CDR3 DNA follows: TGTGCCAGCAGCACCGGGACGGGATATCAGCCCCAGCATTTT. Amino acid sequence: CASSTGTGYQPQHF. The full variable domain, rest sourced from reference TRBV9 and TRBJ1-5, is DSGVTQTPKHLITATGQRVTLRCSPRSGDLSVYWYQQSLDQGLQFLIQYYNGEERAKGNILERFSAQQFPDLHSELNLSSLELGDSALYFCASSTGTGYQPQHFGDGTRLSIL.

The chain couples TRBV5-1 to TRBJ1-4, with TRBD1 as a possible D gene (6 bases). Germline V lookup: CDR1 SGHRS, CDR2 YFSETQ. The V gene lost 1 base and the J gene lost 3 bases, with 13 bases spanning the gap. This CDR3 has 16 amino acids. The CDR3: CASSLYFAGANEKLFF. Here the CDR3 DNA reads TGCGCCAGCAGCTTGTACTTCGCAGGGGCTAATGAAAAACTGTTTTTT.

CDR3 sequence reads: CASSFEVGSYNEQFF. CDR3 sequence (DNA): TGTGCCAGCAGCTTCGAAGTCGGGTCCTACAATGAGCAGTTCTTC. The gene calls are TRBV5-8 and TRBJ2-1, with D unclear. CDR3 size: 15 residues. The V gene's germline CDR1 is SGHTS and CDR2 YDEGEE. The V end was cut by 2 bases, the J end by 1 base, with 10 bases between. Looking up the rest from reference TRBV5-8 and TRBJ2-1 gives the full variable domain: EAGVTQSPTHLIKTRGQQATLRCSPISGHTSVYWYQQALGLGLQFLLWYDEGEERNRGNFPPRFSGRQFPNYSSELNVNALELEDSALYLCASSFEVGSYNEQFFGPGTRLTVL.

The V call is TRBV10-2, the J call TRBJ1-5; D call uncertain. This CDR3 region has 14 residues. The V end lost 4 bases, the J end lost 2 bases, and 9 bases lay between the germline ends. From germline, CDR1 is WSHSY and CDR2 SAAADI. The CDR3: CASSVGFGNQPQHF. For the CDR3, the DNA is TGCGCCAGCAGTGTGGGGTTTGGCAATCAGCCCCAGCATTTT.

Concerning this clone: A read error may account for a junction end that differs from germline. The gene calls are TRBV4-1 and TRBJ1-2, with 8 bases matching TRBD1. The CDR3 is made up of 13 amino acids. CDR1 and CDR2 (germline): MGHRA, YSYEKL. CDR3 in DNA: TGCGCCAGCAGCCAAGTCCTCCGGACAGGGAAAATCTTC. Translated, it gives CASSQVLRTGKIF.

This clone was seen a single time. The chain joins TRBV6-5 to TRBJ1-5; D ambiguous. Germline CDR1 MNHEY, CDR2 SVGAGI. Trimming pared 5 bases from V and 0 bases from J, leaving 5 bases between. The CDR3 spans 13 residues. CDR3 DNA: TGTGCCAGCAGTAGGGTTAGCAATCAGCCCCAGCATTTT. This gives the protein CASSRVSNQPQHF.

The chain uses TRBV7-2 and TRBJ1-1, with 9 positions matching TRBD1. The CDR3 totals 17 residues. Germline V gene sequence: CDR1 SGHTA, CDR2 FQGNSA. After removal of 1 base from V and 5 bases from J, the junction contained 11 bases not matched to a gene. DNA for the CDR3: TGTGCCAGCAGCTTAGACCTTGGACAGGGGATGAGGACTGAAGCTTTCTTT. This gives the protein CASSLDLGQGMRTEAFF.

This clone was picked up a small number of times. The chain joins TRBV19 to TRBJ1-5; 8 bases map to TRBD1. The junction had 10 bases not matched to a gene; V was cut back by 4 bases and J by 5 bases. CDR1 and CDR2 from the germline V gene are LNHDA and SQIVND (reference sequence). The CDR3 length is 16 residues. The CDR3 DNA reads TGTGCCAGTAGTAGCACAGGGGGGAAGTCGGATCAGCCCCAGCATTTT. Translating it yields CASSSTGGKSDQPQHF.

The V and J genes are TRBV11-1 and TRBJ1-1; D is unresolved. The CDR3 is made up of 15 amino acids. V lost 1 base, J lost 6 bases, and 15 bases lay in between. CDR1 and CDR2 (germline): SGHAT, FQDESV (reference sequence). The DNA for the CDR3 is TGTGCCAGCAGCTTAGGGGGTATGGTTATCGCTGAAGCTTTCTTT. Amino acids: CASSLGGMVIAEAFF.

The chain employs TRBV7-8 and TRBJ1-1; no reliable D call. Deletions cut 1 base from V and 5 bases from J, with 17 bases between. CDR3 length: 16 amino acids. Germline CDR1 reads SGHVS; CDR2 reads FQNEAQ. CDR3 bases: TGTGCCAGCAGCTTAGACCGGCTAACTTCTGGGACTGAAGCTTTCTTT. This gives the protein CASSLDRLTSGTEAFF.

The CDR3 region has the DNA TGCGCCAGCAGCCGGGACAGTGCATATGGCTACACCTTC. Residues: CASSRDSAYGYTF. The J gene is TRBJ1-2, the V gene TRBV5-1; 7 nucleotides align to TRBD1. CDR3 length: 13 residues. The V gene's germline CDR1 is SGHRS and CDR2 YFSETQ. Trimming cost V 4 bases and J 5 bases; bases outside gene matches: 5.

The V and J genes are TRBV27 and TRBJ1-1, with D perhaps matching TRBD1 (5 bases). In germline, CDR1 is MNHEY, CDR2 SMNVEV (reference sequence). The V end was cut by 2 bases, the J end by 4 bases, with 11 bases between. The CDR3 contains 14 residues. This CDR3 reads CASSLQGGITEAFF. In DNA, the CDR3 is TGTGCCAGCAGTTTACAGGGAGGGATCACTGAAGCTTTCTTT.

The CDR3 DNA follows: TGTGCCAGCAGCCGTAGCGGGGGTATCGTAAAGACCCAGTACTTC. Translation: CASSRSGGIVKTQYF. The V gene is TRBV6-5, the J gene TRBJ2-5; TRBD2 matches at 9 bases. The CDR3 totals 15 residues. Trimming at V came to 6 bases and at J to 6 bases, leaving 11 bases not matched to a gene. Germline CDR1 and CDR2: MNHEY and SVGAGI.

The chain uses TRBV5-5 and TRBJ2-7, with D uncertain. The V end was cut by 0 bases, the J end by 3 bases, with 4 bases between. Per the germline V gene, CDR1 is SGHKS and CDR2 is YYEKEE (reference sequence). The CDR3 totals 12 residues. The CDR3 here is CASSLDLYEQYV. Written as DNA, the CDR3 is TGTGCCAGCAGCTTGGACCTCTACGAGCAGTACGTC.

The chain links TRBV2 to TRBJ2-3; 9 bases are a match to TRBD1. CDR1 is SNHLY and CDR2 is FYNNEI in the germline V gene. The CDR3 has 15 residues. J gave up 5 bases and V 7 bases, and 10 bases lay outside the gene matches. The CDR3 loop reads CASIPRDREQDTQYF. CDR3 nucleotides: TGTGCCAGCATACCCCGGGACAGGGAGCAAGATACGCAGTATTTT.

The V call is TRBV6-5, the J call TRBJ1-1; no clear D. V was pared by 1 base and J by 3 bases, with 6 bases between. This CDR3 contains 13 residues. Per the germline V gene, CDR1 is MNHEY and CDR2 is SVGAGI. Here the CDR3 reads CASSYYRDTEAFF. The CDR3 DNA is TGTGCCAGCAGTTACTACCGGGACACTGAAGCTTTCTTT.

This chain joins TRBV10-3 and TRBJ2-1; 7 positions agree with TRBD2. In germline, CDR1 is ENHRY, CDR2 SYGVKD. The trim removed 9 bases at V and 1 base at J, leaving 12 bases unmatched. This CDR3 region has 16 residues. Here the CDR3 reads CAMGGSTGGSYNEQFF. Written as DNA, the CDR3 is TGTGCCATGGGAGGATCCACGGGGGGATCCTACAATGAGCAGTTCTTC.